The sequence of this TCR beta chain was determined in a study of monozygotic twins with inflammatory bowel disease. Study-wide findings and caveats: No separation of different T cell subtypes was possible.

Whole blood served as the source of total RNA, and no T cell sorting took place. CDR3 length: 17 amino acids. The germline CDR1 and CDR2 sequences are SGHRS and YFSETQ. TCR libraries were prepared from 3500 ng total RNA each. TCRdb reworked the 5' RACE reads into one entry per CDR3 protein, no DNA. The sample includes 300,000 to 400,000 distinct CDR3 sequences. Concerning this clonotype itself: No antigen is known for it.

The chain combines TRBV5-1 with TRBJ2-7; TCRdb picks TRBD2, but there is no DNA to check that call. The sequenced sample was blood. This TCR derives from a human donor with ulcerative colitis or Crohn's disease, or a healthy co-twin of an affected twin (not recorded which). The CDR3 region is CASSPMTSGGLSYEQYF.